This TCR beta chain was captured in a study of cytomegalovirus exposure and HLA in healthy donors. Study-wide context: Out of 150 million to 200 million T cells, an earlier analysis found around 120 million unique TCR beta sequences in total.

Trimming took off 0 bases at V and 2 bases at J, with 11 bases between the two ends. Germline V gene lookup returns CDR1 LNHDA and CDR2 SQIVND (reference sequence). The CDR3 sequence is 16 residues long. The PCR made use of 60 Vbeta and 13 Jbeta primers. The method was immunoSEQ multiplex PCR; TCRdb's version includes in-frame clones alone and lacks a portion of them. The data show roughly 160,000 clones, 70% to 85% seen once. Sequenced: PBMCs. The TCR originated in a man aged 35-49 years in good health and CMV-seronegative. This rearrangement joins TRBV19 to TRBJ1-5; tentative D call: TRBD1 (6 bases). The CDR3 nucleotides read TGTGCCAGTAGTATAGAACAGGGTCTACGCAATCAGCCCCAGCATTTT. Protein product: CASSIEQGLRNQPQHF.